This TCR beta chain emerged from a study of Graves' ophthalmopathy and Graves' hyperthyroidism. The CDR3 has 15 residues. The germline gives CDR1 LGHDT, CDR2 YNNKEL (reference sequence). Trimming at V came to 4 bases and at J to 2 bases, leaving 6 bases not matched to a gene. Beta-chain TCR CDR3 regions were amplified from RNA transcripts. HTBI primers served in a first-round RT-PCR, which a second-round multiplex PCR followed. TCRdb ran MiXCR on the multiplex PCR reads and lists one entry per CDR3 protein. This repertoire shows approximately 480,000 distinct CDR3 sequences, approximately 14% found once; its top ten account for about 10%. This clonotype was seen a few times.

The chain has TRBV3-1 and TRBJ2-5; the match to TRBD2 covers 8 bases. The TCR originated in a woman aged 25-40 years with Graves' ophthalmopathy. The source material was blood. Written as DNA, the CDR3 is TGTGCCAGCAGCCTCCGGGGGGGCCAACAAGAGACCCAGTACTTC. Translated: CASSLRGGQQETQYF.